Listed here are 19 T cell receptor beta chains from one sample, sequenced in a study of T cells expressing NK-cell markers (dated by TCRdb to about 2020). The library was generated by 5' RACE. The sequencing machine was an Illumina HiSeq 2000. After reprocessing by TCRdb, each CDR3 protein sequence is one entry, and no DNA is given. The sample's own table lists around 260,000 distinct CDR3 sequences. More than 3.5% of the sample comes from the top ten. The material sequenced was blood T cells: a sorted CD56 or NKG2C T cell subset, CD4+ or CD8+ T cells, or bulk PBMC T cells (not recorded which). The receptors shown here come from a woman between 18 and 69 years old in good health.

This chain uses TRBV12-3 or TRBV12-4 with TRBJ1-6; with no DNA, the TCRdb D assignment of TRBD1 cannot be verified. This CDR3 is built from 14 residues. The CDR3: CASSFGAAGSPLHF.

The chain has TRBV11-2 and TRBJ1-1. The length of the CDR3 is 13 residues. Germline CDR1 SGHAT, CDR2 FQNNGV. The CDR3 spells CASSQGWATEAFF.

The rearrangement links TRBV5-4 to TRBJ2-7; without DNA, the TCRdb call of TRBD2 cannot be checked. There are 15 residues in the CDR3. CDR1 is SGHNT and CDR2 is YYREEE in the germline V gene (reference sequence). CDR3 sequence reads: CASRSGTSASYEQYF.

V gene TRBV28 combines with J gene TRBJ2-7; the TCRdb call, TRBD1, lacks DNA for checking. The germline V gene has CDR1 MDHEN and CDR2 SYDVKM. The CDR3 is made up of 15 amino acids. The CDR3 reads CASRLGGVSSYEQYF.

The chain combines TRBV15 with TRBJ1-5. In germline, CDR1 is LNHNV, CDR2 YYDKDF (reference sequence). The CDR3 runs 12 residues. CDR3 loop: CATSRDIQPQHF.

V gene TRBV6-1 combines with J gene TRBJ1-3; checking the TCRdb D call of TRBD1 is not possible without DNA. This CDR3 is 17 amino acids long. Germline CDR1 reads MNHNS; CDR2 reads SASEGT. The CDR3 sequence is CASSRQTPTSSGNTIYF.

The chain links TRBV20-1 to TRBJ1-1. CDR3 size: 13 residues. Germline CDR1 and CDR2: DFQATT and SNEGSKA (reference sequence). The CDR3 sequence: CSARQDPNTEAFF.

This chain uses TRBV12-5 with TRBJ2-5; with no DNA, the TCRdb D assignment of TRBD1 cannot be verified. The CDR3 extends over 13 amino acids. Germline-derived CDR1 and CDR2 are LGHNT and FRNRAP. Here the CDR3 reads CASGLPPEETQYF.

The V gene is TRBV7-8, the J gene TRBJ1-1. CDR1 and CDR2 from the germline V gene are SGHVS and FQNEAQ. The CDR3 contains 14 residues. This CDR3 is CASSRVMGNTEAFF.

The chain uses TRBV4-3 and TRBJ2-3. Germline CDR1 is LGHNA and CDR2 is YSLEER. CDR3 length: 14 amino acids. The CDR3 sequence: CASSQGHTTDTQYF.

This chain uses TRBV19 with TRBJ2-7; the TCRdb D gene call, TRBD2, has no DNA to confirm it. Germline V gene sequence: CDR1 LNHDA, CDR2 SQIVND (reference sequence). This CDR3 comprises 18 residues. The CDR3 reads CASSIAFVVGGRASEQYF.

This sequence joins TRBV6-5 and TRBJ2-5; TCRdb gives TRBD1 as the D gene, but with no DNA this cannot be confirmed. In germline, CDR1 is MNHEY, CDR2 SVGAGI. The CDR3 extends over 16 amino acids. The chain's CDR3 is CASSYNSGARQETQYF.

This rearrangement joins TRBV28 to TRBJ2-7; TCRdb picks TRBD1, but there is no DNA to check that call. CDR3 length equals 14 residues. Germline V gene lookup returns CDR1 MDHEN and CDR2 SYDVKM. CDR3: CASRGQLSSWEQYF. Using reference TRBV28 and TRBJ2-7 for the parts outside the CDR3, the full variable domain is DVKVTQSSRYLVKRTGEKVFLECVQDMDHENMFWYRQDPGLGLRLIYFSYDVKMKEKGDIPEGYSVSREKKERFSLILESASTNQTSMYLCASRGQLSSWEQYFGPGTRLTVT.

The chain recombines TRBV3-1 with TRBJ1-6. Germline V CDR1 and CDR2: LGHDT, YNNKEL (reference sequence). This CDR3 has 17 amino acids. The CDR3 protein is CASSQGLGRSGNSPLHF.

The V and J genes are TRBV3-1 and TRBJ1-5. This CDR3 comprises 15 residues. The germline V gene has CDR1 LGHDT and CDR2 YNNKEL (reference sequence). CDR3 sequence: CASSLAAGRNQPQHF.

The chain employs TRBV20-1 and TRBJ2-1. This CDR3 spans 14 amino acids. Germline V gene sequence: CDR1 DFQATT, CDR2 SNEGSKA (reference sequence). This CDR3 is CSASPQYPYNEQFF.

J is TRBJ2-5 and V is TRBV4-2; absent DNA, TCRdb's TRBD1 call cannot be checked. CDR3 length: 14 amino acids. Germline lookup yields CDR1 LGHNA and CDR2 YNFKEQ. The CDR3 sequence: CASSRDRGSETQYF.

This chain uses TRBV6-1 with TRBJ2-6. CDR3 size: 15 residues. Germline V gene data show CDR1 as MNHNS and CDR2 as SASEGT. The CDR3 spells CASRPKNSGANVLTF.

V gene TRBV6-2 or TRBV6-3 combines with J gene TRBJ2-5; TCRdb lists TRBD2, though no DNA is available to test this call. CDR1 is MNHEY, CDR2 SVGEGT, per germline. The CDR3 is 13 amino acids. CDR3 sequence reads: CASSALGGETQYF.